This entry features one T cell receptor (beta chain) sequence. Its specificity is unknown. The entry originates in a study of cytomegalovirus exposure and HLA in healthy donors. The germline gives CDR1 PRHDT, CDR2 FYEKMQ (reference sequence). The CDR3 runs 14 residues. The V gene lost 1 base and the J gene lost 5 bases, with 11 bases spanning the gap. Whole-study findings and limits: Sequencing had likely introduced a cluster of highly shared sequence variants as an artifact.

Both 60 Vbeta primers and 13 Jbeta primers went into the PCR. Sequencing was performed with immunoSEQ multiplex PCR; in TCRdb, only in-frame clones are kept and a portion is missing. The sample has 80,000 or so clones. The source is a man in his forties or fifties in good health and CMV-seropositive. Sequencing was performed on PBMCs. The chain couples TRBV13 to TRBJ2-5; D possibly corresponds to TRBD1 (5 bases). CDR3 sequence (DNA): TGTGCCAGCAGCTTAGCAGGGTATAGGGAGACCCAGTACTTC. It yields the protein CASSLAGYRETQYF.